The next 15 T cell receptor beta chains were all read from a single sample in a study of blood T cell repertoires in COVID-19. Sequencing used immunoSEQ multiplex PCR; TCRdb keeps in-frame clones, though not all of them. The sample has some 250,000 clones; roughly 88% are singletons. Sequencing input: peripheral blood. The receptors were gathered from a woman under 40 with acute or convalescent COVID-19.

V and J are TRBV30 and TRBJ2-2, with TRBD2 identical over 14 bases. After removal of 4 bases from V and 7 bases from J, the junction contained 5 bases not matched to a gene. This CDR3 is 15 amino acids long. Germline V gene sequence: CDR1 GTSNPN, CDR2 SVGIG (reference sequence). The CDR3 spells CAWTMTSGRGGELFF. CDR3 coding DNA: TGTGCCTGGACCATGACTAGCGGGAGGGGCGGGGAGCTGTTTTTT.

V is TRBV30 and J is TRBJ1-4; 10 nucleotides agree with TRBD1. The CDR3 totals 15 residues. V shed 4 bases, J shed 7 bases, and the junction held 9 bases outside the gene matches. In germline, CDR1 is GTSNPN, CDR2 SVGIG (reference sequence). The CDR3 coding sequence is TGTGCCTGGACCAAGAAAGGACAGGGGGGTGAAAAACTGTTTTTT. Amino acids: CAWTKKGQGGEKLFF.

This clone has just one count. This chain links TRBV7-9 with TRBJ1-2, with TRBD1 matching 11 bases. The V segment lost 5 bases and the J segment 0 bases; nucleotides outside the gene matches: 5. Germline V gene data show CDR1 as SEHNR and CDR2 as FQNEAQ (reference sequence). This CDR3 is 16 amino acids long. CDR3 nucleotides: TGTGCCAGCAGCCTAGGGACAGGGGGACCTAACTATGGCTACACCTTC. Its translation: CASSLGTGGPNYGYTF.

V is TRBV10-3 and J is TRBJ2-7, with 7 bases fitting TRBD1. The CDR3 runs to 17 residues. The germline V gene encodes CDR1 ENHRY and CDR2 SYGVKD. V trimming: 0 bases; J trimming: 0 bases; junction bases outside the gene matches: 8. For the CDR3, the DNA is TGTGCCATCAGTGAGTCCCTAGCCGGGACAGACTCCTACGAGCAGTACTTC. This codes for CAISESLAGTDSYEQYF.

This chain uses TRBV7-9 with TRBJ2-3; no clear D gene. This CDR3 is 14 amino acids long. Germline CDR1 SEHNR, CDR2 FQNEAQ (reference sequence). The V gene lost 4 bases and the J gene lost 0 bases, with 8 bases spanning the gap. The CDR3 nucleotides are TGTGCCAGCAGCTCCCCCCTTAGCACAGATACGCAGTATTTT. Protein product: CASSSPLSTDTQYF.

The chain uses TRBV30 and TRBJ1-5; D is perhaps TRBD1 (6 bases). Trimming cost V 2 bases and J 5 bases, with 10 bases left between them. This CDR3 is 13 amino acids long. The germline V gene encodes CDR1 GTSNPN and CDR2 SVGIG (reference sequence). CDR3 sequence (DNA): TGTGCCTGGAGTCTAGGGGGAGATCAGCCCCAGCATTTT. Its translation: CAWSLGGDQPQHF.

The J gene is TRBJ2-1, the V gene TRBV7-9, with TRBD2 identical over 8 bases. The ends lost 4 bases at V and 6 bases at J; junction bases unmatched: 8. CDR3 length: 15 amino acids. From germline, CDR1 is SEHNR and CDR2 FQNEAQ (reference sequence). In DNA form, the CDR3 reads TGTGCCAGCAGCTCGGGACTAGGAGTGGGCAATGAGCAGTTCTTC. Translation: CASSSGLGVGNEQFF.

This chain uses TRBV19 with TRBJ2-7; D is perhaps TRBD2 (5 bases). The CDR3 sequence is 15 residues long. V lost 3 bases and J 2 bases, leaving 14 bases between the germline ends. Germline CDR1 reads LNHDA; CDR2 reads SQIVND (reference sequence). This CDR3 reads CASSIMGSVTYEQYF. Here the CDR3 DNA reads TGTGCCAGTAGTATTATGGGGAGTGTAACCTACGAGCAGTACTTC.

This chain joins TRBV19 and TRBJ1-5; 9 positions agree with TRBD1. CDR1 is LNHDA and CDR2 is SQIVND in the germline V gene (reference sequence). Trimming cost V 8 bases and J 2 bases; bases outside gene matches: 4. CDR3 length equals 14 residues. The CDR3 DNA is TGTGCCAGTGCCACAGGGGGCGGCAATCAGCCCCAGCATTTT. Protein: CASATGGGNQPQHF.

This chain connects TRBV5-6 to TRBJ2-7, with TRBD1 matching over 8 bases. With 0 bases clipped from V and 0 bases from J, the junction kept 5 bases outside the gene matches. Germline V CDR1 and CDR2: SGHDT, YYEEEE. The CDR3 has 16 residues. CDR3: CASSLEGDRPSYEQYF. For the CDR3, the DNA is TGTGCCAGCAGCTTGGAGGGGGACAGGCCCTCCTACGAGCAGTACTTC.

The chain has TRBV7-2 and TRBJ2-5, with 9 nucleotides matching TRBD1. CDR1 is SGHTA, CDR2 FQGNSA, per germline. V was pared by 1 base and J by 5 bases, with 8 bases of the junction left unmatched. The CDR3 is made up of 16 amino acids. The CDR3: CASSLVGTGTPETQYF. The CDR3 nucleotides are TGTGCCAGCAGCTTAGTCGGGACAGGGACCCCCGAGACCCAGTACTTC.

This chain uses TRBV5-1 with TRBJ1-2; D perhaps matches TRBD1 (6 bases). Germline V gene data show CDR1 as SGHRS and CDR2 as YFSETQ. The V and J ends lost 0 bases and 8 bases respectively, with 14 bases between them. The CDR3 consists of 14 residues. In DNA, the CDR3 is TGCGCCAGCAGCTTGGAGGGGGATAAGTGGGGCTACACCTTC. It yields the protein CASSLEGDKWGYTF.

This chain connects TRBV4-2 to TRBJ2-1, with 11 bases lining up with TRBD2. With V trimmed by 8 bases and J by 4 bases, 1 base remained unmatched. From germline, CDR1 is LGHNA and CDR2 YNFKEQ. This CDR3 has 13 residues. The CDR3 coding sequence is TGTGCCAGCGGGACTAGCGGTTACAATGAGCAGTTCTTC. Protein sequence: CASGTSGYNEQFF.

The chain links TRBV6-2 or TRBV6-3 to TRBJ2-2, with a weak D call TRBD1 (6 bases). The CDR3 totals 13 residues. In germline, CDR1 is MNHEY, CDR2 SVGEGT. Trimming cost V 6 bases and J 3 bases, with 8 bases left between them. CDR3 region: CASSDRYTGELFF. The CDR3 DNA sequence: TGTGCCAGCAGCGACAGGTACACCGGGGAGCTGTTTTTT.

The V and J genes are TRBV11-2 and TRBJ2-2, with TRBD1 identical over 8 bases. Germline CDR1 reads SGHAT; CDR2 reads FQNNGV. CDR3 length: 15 amino acids. V lost 5 bases and J lost 4; bases outside the gene matches: 6. The CDR3 sequence: CASSPRTGITGELFF. CDR3 coding DNA: TGTGCCAGCAGCCCAAGGACAGGGATCACCGGGGAGCTGTTTTTT.